This TCR beta chain stems from a study of CD8+ T cells in alopecia areata. RNA was extracted and reverse transcribed into cDNA as the sequencing template. Using immunoSEQ multiplex PCR, the repertoire was profiled, and TCRdb retains in-frame clones only, with some absent. The data show 150,000 to 200,000 clones, roughly 65% seen once. This CDR3 has 14 residues. With V trimmed by 2 bases and J by 5 bases, 5 bases remained unmatched. Germline V gene lookup returns CDR1 GTSNPN and CDR2 SVGIG (reference sequence). Treatment described: oral pan-JAK inhibitor, 5-10 mg twice daily. This chain joins TRBV30 and TRBJ2-5; 10 nucleotides align to TRBD1. Sample: CD4+ T cells sorted from blood, taken at week 4, from a patient treated with tofacitinib. The sequence came from a human donor with alopecia areata. The chain's CDR3 is CAWSTLGQGETQYF. The CDR3 nucleotides read TGTGCCTGGAGTACCCTGGGACAGGGGGAGACCCAGTACTTC.